This T cell receptor (beta chain) was obtained from a study of cytomegalovirus exposure and HLA in healthy donors. The primer mix had 60 Vbeta and 13 Jbeta primers. The data were produced by immunoSEQ multiplex PCR, yet TCRdb's version contains in-frame clones alone and is incomplete. This table has roughly 190,000 clones, about four fifths appearing once. V dropped 3 bases and J dropped 2; count of bases not matched to a gene: 4. The germline CDR1 and CDR2 sequences are SGHTA and FQGNSA. The length of the CDR3 is 14 residues. This clonotype originated in a young woman in good health and CMV-seronegative. Input material: PBMCs. The rearrangement uses TRBV7-2 and TRBJ2-7; 7 nucleotides align to TRBD1. CDR3 sequence (DNA): TGTGCCAGCAGCTTCGGGACAGCCACCTACGAGCAGTACTTC. Amino acids: CASSFGTATYEQYF.